This TCR beta chain comes out of a study of cytomegalovirus exposure and HLA in healthy donors (dated by TCRdb to about 2017). Looking at the study overall: The roughly 670 repertoires of the first cohort and the 95 to 150 validation repertoires were produced on the same platform, according to a later analysis. The study was designed to test whether signatures of past pathogen exposure could be identified by cataloging public T cell receptors. A separate validation cohort of about 110 different subjects was used in addition to the roughly 700-subject first cohort. The study combined high-throughput TCR immunosequencing, statistical association of individual TCRs with disease status, and machine learning to predict cytomegalovirus infection status.

A note on this clone: The target of this receptor is not known. Base qualities are missing; no much larger clone stands one base away.

The donors were included in the validation cohort of some 120 subjects, a group kept apart from the roughly 690-subject first cohort. Study-level results and caveats: The validation cohort had no HLA typing available for a later analysis, so co-occurrence within that cohort was assessed over all 120 or so repertoires. The study listed 170 or so TCR beta chains as associated with cytomegalovirus. Across donors, most TCR sequences were observed very rarely, whereas some public TCRs were present in many individuals. The authors suggested that the approach could potentially be extended to other disease states and immunological phenotypes. The classifier was reported to diagnose cytomegalovirus status with high specificity and sensitivity in both the original and validation cohorts. Of the cluster scores, approximately 95% were above 0 in a later analysis, which found that TCRs clustered in the first cohort also tended to co-occur in the 130 or so validation repertoires. In vitro tests confirmed that a few of the cytomegalovirus-associated TCR beta chains recognize cytomegalovirus antigens.

The library was built by means of the immunoSEQ multiplex PCR assay. In the paper's pipeline: To diagnose cytomegalovirus status from the catalog of TCR beta chain sequences, a statistical classification framework was built. TCRdb provides this immuneACCESS table in a form limited to in-frame rearrangements. Some clones are lacking; in checked studies, under half of them reflect an unresolved V gene, and why the rest are absent is not known. V and J calls and clone size are given by that table; D and trimming were obtained from the DNA. The sample table lists about 330,000 clones, roughly 90% of them with a count of one. Together, the top ten hold about 1.2% of the sample. The origin of this receptor is a woman aged 30 to 39 in good health and CMV-seropositive. The sample taken for sequencing was PBMCs.

The nucleotide sequence reads as follows: TGTGCCAGCAGACCACCGGGACAGGGGAAGCCCCAGCATTTT. This is translated as CASRPPGQGKPQHF. This chain is built from TRBV28 and TRBJ1-5, with 10 junctional bases fitting TRBD1. The CDR3 runs 14 amino acids, cysteine and phenylalanine included. The entry retains the CDR3 DNA only, 42 bases that are in frame from base 1. CDR1 and CDR2, looked up from the germline V gene, are MDHEN and SYDVKM. Relative to germline, V is missing 6 bases and J is missing 8 bases, with 7 bases of the junction outside any gene match.